This T cell receptor (beta chain) was identified in a study of CD8 T cells in Susac syndrome. A quantity of roughly 0.5 to 1 ug RNA underwent reverse transcription using random hexamers. TCRdb recomputed calls from the immunoSEQ multiplex PCR reads with MiXCR, one row per CDR3 protein. This table has approximately 19,000 distinct CDR3 sequences, about 95% appearing once. This clonotype was picked up one time. This receptor was obtained from a human donor in good health. Sequencing used CD8+ T cells from PBMCs.

CDR3 sequence reads: CSVTSGSPDEQFF. CDR3 in DNA: TGCAGCGTTACTAGCGGGAGTCCCGATGAGCAGTTCTTC. This chain joins TRBV29-1 and TRBJ2-1; 11 bases are a match to TRBD2. Germline CDR1 reads SQVTM; CDR2 reads ANQGSEA. The V gene end was trimmed by 5 bases and the J gene end by 8 bases; junction bases not matched to a gene: 5. The CDR3 runs to 13 residues.